This note documents a single T cell receptor (beta chain) sequence. Per the original data handling: Scientists estimated how many nucleated cells there were by amplifying reference gene primers. Sequencing used immunoSEQ multiplex PCR; TCRdb keeps in-frame clones, though not all of them. V and J calls and clone size are copied from that table; D and trimming were computed from the DNA. The sample holds about 250,000 clones, approximately 90% seen once. These data belong to a study of blood T cell repertoires in COVID-19. About the research overall: Researchers got acute and convalescent COVID-19 samples from the United States, Italy and Spain. From T cells, B-cell-depleted T cells, or PBMCs came the material, which was cDNA or gDNA.

Sequenced material: peripheral blood. This sequence originates from a man aged 25-45 years with acute or convalescent COVID-19.

CDR3 protein: CASSRLLPGGDNNSPLHF. In DNA form, the CDR3 reads TGTGCCAGCTCACGTCTCTTACCGGGGGGCGATAATAATTCACCCCTCCACTTT. The V gene is TRBV18, the J gene TRBJ1-6; D may be TRBD1 (6 bases). V lost 4 bases to trimming and J lost 5 bases, with 21 bases between them. Germline V gene sequence: CDR1 KGHSH, CDR2 LQKENI. CDR3 length equals 18 residues.